Described below is a single T cell receptor beta chain sequence and its context. The antigen is undetermined. Once RNA had been extracted, it was reverse transcribed into cDNA to act as the sequencing template. Clones were read by immunoSEQ multiplex PCR, and TCRdb kept only the in-frame ones, dropping some. The sample holds more than 12,000 clones; 58% are singletons and the top ten take 3.5% to 4%. The sample comes from a study of CD8+ T cells in alopecia areata. Study-wide findings and caveats: Besides other cells, scalp samples also yield sequences of resident alphabeta T cells from normal skin. Lesional scalp, notably in alopecia totalis/universalis, had clonality above that of normal scalp.

Sorting of CD4+ cells into CD25+CD127- cells (for 5 or 6 patients) was performed. From PBMCs, CD4+ and CD8+ T cells were sorted. This CDR3 has 15 residues. Per germline, CDR1 SGHRS and CDR2 YFSETQ. Sample: CD4+ Tregs sorted from blood. This clonotype originated in a human donor with alopecia areata. The chain recombines TRBV5-1 with TRBJ2-5; 8 nucleotides agree with TRBD1. The DNA end lines up better with TRBJ2-7; the J call may be wrong. CDR3 coding DNA: TGCGCCAGCAGGCCTCCCCAGGGGGCGAAGTACGAGCAGTACTTC. Its translation: CASRPPQGAKYEQYF.